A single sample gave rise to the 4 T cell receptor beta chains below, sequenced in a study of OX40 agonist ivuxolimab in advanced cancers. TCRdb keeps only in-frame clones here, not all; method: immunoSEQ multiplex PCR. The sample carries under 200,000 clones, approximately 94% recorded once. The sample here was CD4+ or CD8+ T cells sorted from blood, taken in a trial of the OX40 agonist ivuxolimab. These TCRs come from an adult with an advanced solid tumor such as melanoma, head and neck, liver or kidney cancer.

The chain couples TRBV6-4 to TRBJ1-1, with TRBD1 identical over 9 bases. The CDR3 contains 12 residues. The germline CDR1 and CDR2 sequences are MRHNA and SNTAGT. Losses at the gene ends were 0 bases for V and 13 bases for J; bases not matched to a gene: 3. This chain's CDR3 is CASSDSGQGLFF. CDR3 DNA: TGTGCCAGCAGTGACTCCGGACAGGGGCTTTTCTTT.

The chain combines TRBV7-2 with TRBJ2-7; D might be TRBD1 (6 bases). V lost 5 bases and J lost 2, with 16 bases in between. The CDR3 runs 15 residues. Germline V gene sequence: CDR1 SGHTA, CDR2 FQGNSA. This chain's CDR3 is CASSLDGTPPYEQYF. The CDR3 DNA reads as TGTGCCAGCAGCCTCGACGGGACACCACCCTACGAGCAGTACTTC.

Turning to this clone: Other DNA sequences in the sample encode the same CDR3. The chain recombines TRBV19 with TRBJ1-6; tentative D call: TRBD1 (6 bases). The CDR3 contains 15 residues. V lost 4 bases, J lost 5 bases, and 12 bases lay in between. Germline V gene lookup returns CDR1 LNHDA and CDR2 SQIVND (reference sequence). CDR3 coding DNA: TGTGCCAGTAGTAGGAGGGGGGAACATAATTCACCCCTCCACTTT. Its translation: CASSRRGEHNSPLHF.

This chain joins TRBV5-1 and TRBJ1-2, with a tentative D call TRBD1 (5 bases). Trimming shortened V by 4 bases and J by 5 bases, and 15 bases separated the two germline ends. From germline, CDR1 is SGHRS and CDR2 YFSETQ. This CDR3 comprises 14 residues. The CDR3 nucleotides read TGCGCCAGCAGCCTTCTGACAGAAAATTATGGCTACACCTTC. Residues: CASSLLTENYGYTF.